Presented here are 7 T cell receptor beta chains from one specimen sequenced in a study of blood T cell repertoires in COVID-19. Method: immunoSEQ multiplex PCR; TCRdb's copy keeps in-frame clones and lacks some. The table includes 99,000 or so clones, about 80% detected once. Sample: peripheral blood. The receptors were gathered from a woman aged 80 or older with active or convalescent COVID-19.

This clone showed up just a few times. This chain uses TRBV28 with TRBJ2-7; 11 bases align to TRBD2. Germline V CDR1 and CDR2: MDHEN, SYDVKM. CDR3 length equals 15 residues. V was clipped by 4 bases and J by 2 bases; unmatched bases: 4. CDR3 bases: TGTGCCAGCAGTTCTGGGACTAGCGGAGCCTACGAGCAGTACTTC. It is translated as CASSSGTSGAYEQYF.

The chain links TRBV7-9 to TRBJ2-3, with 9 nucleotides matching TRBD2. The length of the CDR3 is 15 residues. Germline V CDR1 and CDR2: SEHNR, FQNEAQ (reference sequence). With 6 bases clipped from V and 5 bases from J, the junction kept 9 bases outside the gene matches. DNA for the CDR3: TGTGCCAGCAGATTTTTGGCGGGGGGGTTAGATACGCAGTATTTT. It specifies CASRFLAGGLDTQYF.

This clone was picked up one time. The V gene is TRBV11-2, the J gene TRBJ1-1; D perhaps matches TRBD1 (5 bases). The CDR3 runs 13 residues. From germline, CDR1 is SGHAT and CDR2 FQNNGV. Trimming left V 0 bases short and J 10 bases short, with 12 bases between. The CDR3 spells CASSLDRGSVAFF. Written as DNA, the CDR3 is TGTGCCAGCAGCTTAGATCGGGGGTCGGTAGCTTTCTTT.

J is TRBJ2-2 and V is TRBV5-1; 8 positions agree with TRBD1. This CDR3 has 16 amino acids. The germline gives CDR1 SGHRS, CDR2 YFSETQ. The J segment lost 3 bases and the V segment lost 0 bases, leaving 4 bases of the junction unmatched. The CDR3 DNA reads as TGCGCCAGCAGCTTGGGACAGGGGACATACACCGGGGAGCTGTTTTTT. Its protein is CASSLGQGTYTGELFF.

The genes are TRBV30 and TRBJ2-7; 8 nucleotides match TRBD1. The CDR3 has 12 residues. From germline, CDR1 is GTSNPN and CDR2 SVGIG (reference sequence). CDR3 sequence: CAGSQGAGEQYF. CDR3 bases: TGTGCGGGATCCCAGGGGGCTGGGGAGCAGTACTTC.

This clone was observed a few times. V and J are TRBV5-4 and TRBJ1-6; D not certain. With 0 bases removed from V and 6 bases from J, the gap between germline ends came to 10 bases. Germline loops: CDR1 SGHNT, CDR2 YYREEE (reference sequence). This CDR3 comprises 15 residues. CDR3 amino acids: CASSLELGGNSPLHF. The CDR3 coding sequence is TGTGCCAGCAGCTTGGAGTTGGGAGGTAATTCACCCCTCCACTTT.

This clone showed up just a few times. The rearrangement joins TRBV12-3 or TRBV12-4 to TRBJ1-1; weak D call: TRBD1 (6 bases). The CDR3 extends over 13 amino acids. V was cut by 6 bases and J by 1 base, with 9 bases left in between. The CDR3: CASSKTGNTEAFF. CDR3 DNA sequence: TGTGCCAGCAGCAAGACAGGGAACACTGAAGCTTTCTTT.